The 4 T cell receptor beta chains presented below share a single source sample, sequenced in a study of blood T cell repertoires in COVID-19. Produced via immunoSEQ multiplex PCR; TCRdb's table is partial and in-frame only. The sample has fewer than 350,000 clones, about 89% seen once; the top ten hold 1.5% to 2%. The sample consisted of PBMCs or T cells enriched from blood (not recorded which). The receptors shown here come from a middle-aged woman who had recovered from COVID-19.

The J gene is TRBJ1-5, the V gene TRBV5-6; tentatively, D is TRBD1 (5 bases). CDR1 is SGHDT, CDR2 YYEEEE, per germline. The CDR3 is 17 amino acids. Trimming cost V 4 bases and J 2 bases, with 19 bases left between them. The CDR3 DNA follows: TGTGCCAGCAGCGCGGGGCTGGTTGTCGGGGGCAATCAGCCCCAGCATTTT. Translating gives CASSAGLVVGGNQPQHF.

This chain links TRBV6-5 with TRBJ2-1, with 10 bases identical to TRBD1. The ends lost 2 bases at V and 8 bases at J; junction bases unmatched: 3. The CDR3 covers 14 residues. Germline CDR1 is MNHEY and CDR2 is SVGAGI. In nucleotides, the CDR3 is TGTGCCAGCAGTTACGCTGGGACAGGGGATGAGCAGTTCTTC. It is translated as CASSYAGTGDEQFF.

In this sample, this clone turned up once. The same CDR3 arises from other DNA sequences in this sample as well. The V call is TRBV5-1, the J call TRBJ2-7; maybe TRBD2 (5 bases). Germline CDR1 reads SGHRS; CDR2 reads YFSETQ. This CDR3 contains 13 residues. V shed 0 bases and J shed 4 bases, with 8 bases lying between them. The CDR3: CASSLVGGYEQYF. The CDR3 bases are TGCGCCAGCAGCTTGGTAGGAGGTTACGAGCAGTACTTC.

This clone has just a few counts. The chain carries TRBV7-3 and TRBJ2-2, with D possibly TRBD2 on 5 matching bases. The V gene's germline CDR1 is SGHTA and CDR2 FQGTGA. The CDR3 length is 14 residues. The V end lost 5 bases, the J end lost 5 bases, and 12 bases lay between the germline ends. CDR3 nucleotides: TGTGCCAGCAGCCCCCAGGACTGGACCGGGGAGCTGTTTTTT. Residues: CASSPQDWTGELFF. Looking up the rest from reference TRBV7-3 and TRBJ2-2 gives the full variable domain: GAGVSQTPSNKVTEKGKYVELRCDPISGHTALYWYRQSLGQGPEFLIYFQGTGAADDSGLPNDRFFAVRPEGSVSTLKIQRTERGDSAVYLCASSPQDWTGELFFGEGSRLTVL.